The clone carrying this T cell receptor (beta chain) showed up many times. The antigen remains undetermined. There were TCR beta CDR3 regions amplified from RNA transcripts. With the HTBI primer set, the TCR CDR3 went through a first round of RT-PCR. TCRdb reanalysed the multiplex PCR reads using MiXCR and keeps one entry per CDR3 protein. The sample holds approximately 400,000 distinct CDR3 sequences, about a fifth seen once. This sample was included in a study of T cells in Graves' hyperthyroidism and ophthalmopathy. Study conclusions and caveats: A model built on 13 V-J features separated ophthalmopathy from stable hyperthyroidism. Most thyroid clonotypes that were expanded above 0.001 also turned up in blood.

Exclusion of a patient resulted from uncontrolled infection, other autoimmune disease, pregnancy or lactation. Clinical symptoms, serum thyroxine, TRAb, thyroid ultrasound and orbital computed tomography established diagnosis. V lost 2 bases and J lost 4, with 11 bases in between. Per germline, CDR1 SEHNR and CDR2 FQNEAQ (reference sequence). The CDR3 contains 14 residues. The sequenced sample consisted of blood. The J gene is TRBJ1-1, the V gene TRBV7-9, with D maybe TRBD1 (5 bases). This receptor was identified in a woman younger than 35 with Graves' hyperthyroidism. This CDR3 reads CASSLTGLGTEAFF. CDR3 in DNA: TGTGCCAGCAGCTTAACAGGCTTGGGCACTGAAGCTTTCTTT.